Below, 10 T cell receptor beta chains from the same sample are listed, as sequenced in a study of cytomegalovirus exposure and HLA in healthy donors listed by TCRdb under 2017. Library generation was performed with the immunoSEQ multiplex PCR assay. For the multiplex PCR, a mixture combining 60 forward primers for TCR Vbeta segments and 13 reverse primers for TCR Jbeta segments was used. Entries here come from immuneACCESS through TCRdb and include only in-frame sequences with V and J called. Some clones fail to appear in such tables; in the studies checked, an unresolved V gene covers under half of the shortfall, and the cause of the remainder is unknown. For this sample the table gives 200,000 to 300,000 clones, of which around four fifths were detected only once. Roughly 2% of the sample goes to the ten largest clones. Source material: PBMCs. These receptors were collected from a woman aged 40-49 years in good health and CMV-seropositive.

The rearrangement joins TRBV28 to TRBJ1-5; weak D call: TRBD1 (6 bases). The germline V gene has CDR1 MDHEN and CDR2 SYDVKM. The CDR3 length is 16 residues. Trimming cost V 4 bases and J 5 bases, with 18 bases left between them. Here the CDR3 reads CASSSKIQGSDQPQHF. The CDR3 region has the DNA TGTGCCAGCAGTTCAAAGATTCAGGGGAGCGATCAGCCCCAGCATTTT.

A single count supports this clone. The chain employs TRBV5-8 and TRBJ1-1, with D uncertain. The germline V and J ends were trimmed by 1 base and 9 bases, with 10 bases remaining between them. Germline assignment: CDR1 SGHTS and CDR2 YDEGEE. The CDR3 is made up of 12 amino acids. This CDR3 is CASSLSVGKAFF. In nucleotides, the CDR3 is TGTGCCAGCAGCTTGTCGGTCGGGAAAGCTTTCTTT.

The V and J genes are TRBV5-1 and TRBJ1-1; 7 nucleotides match TRBD1. Germline V gene data show CDR1 as SGHRS and CDR2 as YFSETQ. This CDR3 is built from 15 residues. After removal of 2 bases from V and 4 bases from J, the junction contained 8 bases not matched to a gene. DNA for the CDR3: TGCGCCAGCAGCTTTAAAGGACAGGATCGCACTGAAGCTTTCTTT. Translated: CASSFKGQDRTEAFF.

The chain employs TRBV5-6 and TRBJ2-1; D remains unclear. The CDR3 is 15 amino acids. Per germline, CDR1 SGHDT and CDR2 YYEEEE. Trimming removed 0 bases at V and 4 bases at J, with 11 bases between. The CDR3 sequence: CASSLGSASYNEQFF. For the CDR3, the DNA is TGTGCCAGCAGCTTGGGGTCTGCGAGTTACAATGAGCAGTTCTTC.

The V and J genes are TRBV2 and TRBJ1-1, with a tentative D call TRBD1 (5 bases). The CDR3 is 13 amino acids. Germline CDR1 and CDR2: SNHLY and FYNNEI. Trimming took off 8 bases at V and 1 base at J, with 11 bases between the two ends. The CDR3 bases are TGTGCCAGCTATCAGGGTAGGAACACTGAAGCTTTCTTT. Protein sequence: CASYQGRNTEAFF. The complete variable domain, with remaining parts taken from reference TRBV2 and TRBJ1-1, reads EPEVTQTPSHQVTQMGQEVILRCVPISNHLYFYWYRQILGQKVEFLVSFYNNEISEKSEIFDDQFSVERPDGSNFTLKIRSTKLEDSAMYFCASYQGRNTEAFFGQGTRLTVV.

The chain joins TRBV7-2 to TRBJ2-7; 11 bases are shared with TRBD2. Germline V CDR1 and CDR2: SGHTA, FQGNSA. The ends lost 4 bases at V and 5 bases at J; junction bases unmatched: 7. This CDR3 contains 15 residues. Written as DNA, the CDR3 is TGTGCCAGCAGCTCAGACCTAGCGGGAGGCGACGAGCAGTACTTC. This encodes CASSSDLAGGDEQYF.

The chain joins TRBV7-3 to TRBJ1-2; D is ambiguous. The germline V gene has CDR1 SGHTA and CDR2 FQGTGA. The CDR3 covers 14 residues. Trimming removed 3 bases from V and 2 bases from J, with 10 bases in between. The CDR3 DNA follows: TGTGCCAGCAGCTTGTCGGTAGAGAACTATGGCTACACCTTC. Amino acid sequence: CASSLSVENYGYTF.

This rearrangement joins TRBV9 to TRBJ2-2, with D unclear. With 0 bases removed from V and 3 bases from J, the gap between germline ends came to 6 bases. From germline, CDR1 is SGDLS and CDR2 YYNGEE. CDR3 size: 14 residues. The CDR3 reads CASSVVSYTGELFF. In DNA form, the CDR3 reads TGTGCCAGCAGCGTAGTTAGTTACACCGGGGAGCTGTTTTTT. Drawing the rest from reference TRBV9 and TRBJ2-2, the complete variable domain is DSGVTQTPKHLITATGQRVTLRCSPRSGDLSVYWYQQSLDQGLQFLIQYYNGEERAKGNILERFSAQQFPDLHSELNLSSLELGDSALYFCASSVVSYTGELFFGEGSRLTVL.

The gene calls are TRBV19 and TRBJ2-3; D perhaps matches TRBD2 (5 bases). Germline-derived CDR1 and CDR2 are LNHDA and SQIVND (reference sequence). This CDR3 is built from 13 residues. The V end was cut by 2 bases, the J end by 4 bases, with 7 bases between. The CDR3 DNA follows: TGTGCCAGTAGTATAACTAGAGCAGATACGCAGTATTTT. Residues: CASSITRADTQYF. Full variable domain (outside the CDR3, taken from reference TRBV19 and TRBJ2-3): DGGITQSPKYLFRKEGQNVTLSCEQNLNHDAMYWYRQDPGQGLRLIYYSQIVNDFQKGDIAEGYSVSREKKESFPLTVTSAQKNPTAFYLCASSITRADTQYFGPGTRLTVL.

This clone was detected only once. The CDR3: CASSIRGYSGNTIYF. CDR3 in DNA: TGTGCCAGTAGTATCCGCGGGTACTCTGGAAACACCATATATTTT. This chain connects TRBV19 to TRBJ1-3; D is unresolved. V lost 3 bases, J lost 0 bases, and 9 bases lay in between. Germline-derived CDR1 and CDR2 are LNHDA and SQIVND (reference sequence). This CDR3 comprises 15 residues.